The next 21 T cell receptor beta chains were all read from a single sample in a study of control samples from healthy donors and cancer patients. Using immunoSEQ multiplex PCR, the repertoire was profiled, and TCRdb retains in-frame clones only, with some absent. Seen here are 120,000 to 150,000 clones, around 92% observed once, and the top ten hold 3.2%. Source material: blood. The receptor set was obtained from a man younger than 45 in good health.

This sequence joins TRBV9 and TRBJ2-7, with 12 bases identical to TRBD2. Per germline, CDR1 SGDLS and CDR2 YYNGEE. CDR3 length: 15 residues. V lost 4 bases and J lost 4; bases outside the gene matches: 6. The CDR3 sequence: CASSPWTSGVYEQYF. The DNA for the CDR3 is TGTGCCAGCAGCCCGTGGACTAGCGGGGTTTACGAGCAGTACTTC.

This clone was seen once. The CDR3 DNA follows: TGTGCCAGCAGCTTGATCTTGACGCAGCGGGAGACCTCCACAGATACGCAGTATTTT. Its translation is CASSLILTQRETSTDTQYF. The chain combines TRBV7-2 with TRBJ2-3, with 8 bases matching TRBD2. CDR3 length equals 19 residues. The germline gives CDR1 SGHTA, CDR2 FQGNSA. V was clipped by 3 bases and J by 2 bases; unmatched bases: 16.

This clone came up a few times. The chain employs TRBV2 and TRBJ2-7; the match to TRBD2 covers 7 bases. There are 13 residues in the CDR3. The germline CDR1 and CDR2 sequences are SNHLY and FYNNEI. The CDR3 region is CAVQGGSSYEQYF. The CDR3 region has the DNA TGTGCTGTTCAGGGAGGGAGCTCCTACGAGCAGTACTTC.

V gene TRBV5-1 combines with J gene TRBJ2-7, with D tentatively TRBD1 (5 bases). Germline V gene data show CDR1 as SGHRS and CDR2 as YFSETQ. The CDR3 contains 14 residues. The germline V and J ends were trimmed by 0 bases and 2 bases, with 9 bases remaining between them. The CDR3 nucleotides read TGCGCCAGCAGCTTGGAGGGGTTGACCTACGAGCAGTACTTC. Translating it yields CASSLEGLTYEQYF.

Only one count was recorded for this clone. This chain joins TRBV29-1 and TRBJ1-1; 7 bases align to TRBD1. Germline values: CDR1 SQVTM, CDR2 ANQGSEA. This CDR3 is built from 15 residues. J lost 1 base, V lost 4 bases, and 9 bases had no gene match. CDR3 nucleotides: TGCAGCGTTGGCCGCTCACAGGGGCAGAACACTGAAGCTTTCTTT. Translation: CSVGRSQGQNTEAFF.

V gene TRBV7-2 combines with J gene TRBJ2-2; 12 bases agree with TRBD1. The CDR3 length is 16 residues. Germline CDR1 reads SGHTA; CDR2 reads FQGNSA. Unmatched junction bases numbered 4, after V lost 4 bases and J lost 4 bases. The CDR3: CASSSGQGARTGELFF. The CDR3, as DNA: TGTGCCAGCAGCTCGGGACAGGGGGCCCGCACCGGGGAGCTGTTTTTT.

This clone is a singleton in its sample. This sequence joins TRBV5-4 and TRBJ2-1; TRBD2 is a possible D gene (5 bases). The ends were cut back, 0 bases at V and 6 bases at J, with 13 bases in the middle. This CDR3 spans 15 amino acids. Germline V lookup: CDR1 SGHNT, CDR2 YYREEE (reference sequence). The chain's CDR3 is CASSLGPDSINEQFF. CDR3 in DNA: TGTGCCAGCAGCTTGGGCCCGGACTCAATCAATGAGCAGTTCTTC.

The chain joins TRBV9 to TRBJ1-3, with 10 bases that match TRBD1. Germline V gene data show CDR1 as SGDLS and CDR2 as YYNGEE. This CDR3 has 15 amino acids. J gave up 5 bases and V 0 bases, and 2 bases lay outside the gene matches. CDR3 sequence reads: CASSVAGQGRNTIYF. The CDR3 DNA follows: TGTGCCAGCAGCGTAGCGGGACAGGGGCGAAACACCATATATTTT.

The chain couples TRBV10-2 to TRBJ2-7; possible D gene TRBD1, 6 bases. Germline V gene lookup returns CDR1 WSHSY and CDR2 SAAADI. CDR3 length: 13 residues. V lost 11 bases to trimming and J lost 6 bases, with 20 bases between them. CDR3 in DNA: TGCGCCGTACAACAGGGAGCAGGGACCGAGCAGTACTTC. Protein product: CAVQQGAGTEQYF.

In its sample, this clone was seen a few times. The chain joins TRBV9 to TRBJ2-3, with 7 bases lining up with TRBD1. J gave up 0 bases and V 4 bases, and 8 bases lay outside the gene matches. CDR1 and CDR2 (germline): SGDLS, YYNGEE. The CDR3 contains 16 residues. The CDR3 DNA is TGTGCCAGCAGCCCTAAACAGGGGTGGAGCACAGATACGCAGTATTTT. Encoded protein: CASSPKQGWSTDTQYF.

This sequence joins TRBV3-1 (or the pseudogene TRBV3-2) and TRBJ1-6; D gene unclear. Germline CDR1 LGHDT, CDR2 YNNKEL (reference sequence). The CDR3 has 14 amino acids. V was trimmed by 3 bases and J by 5 bases, leaving 8 bases between them. For the CDR3, the DNA is TGTGCCAGCAGCCATGAGGCCCATAATTCACCCCTCCACTTT. It translates to CASSHEAHNSPLHF.

The chain links TRBV6-5 to TRBJ2-7; 8 nucleotides line up with TRBD2. Trimming cost V 3 bases and J 4 bases; bases outside gene matches: 8. There are 15 residues in the CDR3. Germline CDR1 is MNHEY and CDR2 is SVGAGI. The CDR3 is CASSYTGTREYEQYF. The CDR3 DNA sequence: TGTGCCAGCAGTTATACCGGGACTAGGGAGTACGAGCAGTACTTC.

V gene TRBV28 combines with J gene TRBJ2-3, with 8 bases that match TRBD2. The CDR3 is 16 residues long. The J segment lost 2 bases and the V segment lost 8 bases, leaving 12 bases of the junction unmatched. The germline CDR1 and CDR2 sequences are MDHEN and SYDVKM. In DNA form, the CDR3 reads TGTGCCAGCTGGGGGCTGGGCGGGGGGAACACAGATACGCAGTATTTT. It codes for CASWGLGGGNTDTQYF.

V and J are TRBV5-1 and TRBJ2-7, with D perhaps assigned TRBD1 or TRBD2 (5 bases each). V was shortened by 2 bases and J by 0 bases, with 9 bases between the two germline ends. Germline lookup yields CDR1 SGHRS and CDR2 YFSETQ. The CDR3 contains 14 residues. The CDR3: CASSLWDGSYEQYF. The DNA for the CDR3 is TGCGCCAGCAGCTTATGGGACGGCTCCTACGAGCAGTACTTC.

V usage is TRBV2 and J usage is TRBJ2-5, with D perhaps matching TRBD2 (5 bases). The CDR3 runs 12 residues. Deletions cut 6 bases from V and 5 bases from J, with 10 bases between. Germline V gene lookup returns CDR1 SNHLY and CDR2 FYNNEI. The CDR3 DNA reads as TGTGCCAGCAGGGAGGTATCGGAGACCCAGTACTTC. This encodes CASREVSETQYF.

The chain is built from TRBV27 and TRBJ1-2, with D unresolved. The V end was cut by 3 bases, the J end by 2 bases, with 7 bases between. This CDR3 region has 13 residues. CDR1 is MNHEY, CDR2 SMNVEV, per germline (reference sequence). The CDR3 DNA follows: TGTGCCAGCAGTTTGGGCAGCAACTATGGCTACACCTTC. This sequence encodes CASSLGSNYGYTF.

J is TRBJ1-2 and V is TRBV6-1, with a weak D call TRBD1 (6 bases). Trimming removed 2 bases from V and 6 bases from J, with 16 bases in between. Germline V gene sequence: CDR1 MNHNS, CDR2 SASEGT. The CDR3 extends over 15 amino acids. The CDR3 DNA follows: TGTGCCAGCAGTGAAAATCGCGGGGGCTCAGATGGCTACACCTTC. Amino acids: CASSENRGGSDGYTF.

This chain uses TRBV11-2 with TRBJ1-2; D not certain. The CDR3 runs to 16 residues. Germline-derived CDR1 and CDR2 are SGHAT and FQNNGV. The germline V and J ends were trimmed by 3 bases and 0 bases, with 14 bases remaining between them. This chain's CDR3 is CASSFGLPQANYGYTF. CDR3 DNA sequence: TGTGCCAGCAGCTTCGGCCTACCCCAAGCTAACTATGGCTACACCTTC.

The chain is built from TRBV28 and TRBJ1-2; D may be TRBD1 (5 bases). The CDR3 runs to 15 residues. Germline CDR1 reads MDHEN; CDR2 reads SYDVKM. The V gene lost 4 bases and the J gene lost 2 bases, with 14 bases spanning the gap. Written as DNA, the CDR3 is TGTGCCAGCAGTTCGTACTCGACAGCCAACTATGGCTACACCTTC. Its translation is CASSSYSTANYGYTF.

The chain carries TRBV7-8 and TRBJ2-3, with 7 bases aligning to TRBD1. Germline V gives CDR1 SGHVS, CDR2 FQNEAQ. The CDR3 contains 17 residues. With 1 base clipped from V and 2 bases from J, the junction kept 9 bases outside the gene matches. The CDR3, as DNA: TGTGCCAGCAGCTTAGGGAGACAGGGCCCTCTCACAGATACGCAGTATTTT. This translates into CASSLGRQGPLTDTQYF. Full variable domain (missing parts from reference TRBV7-8 and TRBJ2-3): GAGVSQSPRYKVAKRGQDVALRCDPISGHVSLFWYQQALGQGPEFLTYFQNEAQLDKSGLPSDRFFAERPEGSVSTLKIQRTQQEDSAVYLCASSLGRQGPLTDTQYFGPGTRLTVL.

This clone was found once. The rearrangement links TRBV19 to TRBJ2-7; 8 bases map to TRBD1. Germline V gene sequence: CDR1 LNHDA, CDR2 SQIVND (reference sequence). V dropped 5 bases and J dropped 1; count of bases not matched to a gene: 7. This CDR3 comprises 15 residues. This CDR3 reads CASSALTGASYEQYF. For the CDR3, the DNA is TGTGCCAGTAGTGCCCTGACAGGGGCTTCCTACGAGCAGTACTTC. Full variable domain (rest looked up from reference TRBV19 and TRBJ2-7): DGGITQSPKYLFRKEGQNVTLSCEQNLNHDAMYWYRQDPGQGLRLIYYSQIVNDFQKGDIAEGYSVSREKKESFPLTVTSAQKNPTAFYLCASSALTGASYEQYFGPGTRLTVT.